This T cell receptor beta chain emerged from a study of T cells after yellow fever vaccination. Study as a whole: In the case of low-cell-number fractions, SMART-Seq v4 Ultra Low Input was used for preparation.

Study outcomes and limitations: When the response was secondary, it was weaker but reached its peak faster, day 5 versus 15. Reappearance after the booster was observed for most primary-vaccination clones (roughly 95% CD4, about 85% CD8).

This clonotype was recorded many times. Antigen unknown. Making TCR cDNA involved 5'RACE template switching, which added UMIs and a universal primer site. TCRdb re-analysed the 5' RACE reads in MiXCR, keeping a single row per CDR3 protein. The sample records about 240,000 distinct CDR3 sequences, 6.9% being singletons. CDR3 length: 15 residues. V lost 4 bases and J lost 4; bases outside the gene matches: 4. The chain combines TRBV23-1 with TRBJ2-2; the match to TRBD1 covers 9 bases. TRBV23-1 is known as an ORF, though its function is uncertain. This TCR was sampled from a man aged 25-45 years who received the YFV17D yellow fever vaccine. Sequenced material: CD4+ T cells sorted from PBMCs, taken 15 days after the yellow fever booster vaccination. The CDR3: CASSPRDRVTGELFF. CDR3 nucleotide sequence: TGCGCCAGCAGTCCAAGGGACAGGGTCACCGGGGAGCTGTTTTTT.